The 15 T cell receptor beta chains reported below all come from one sample, sequenced in a study of T cell repertoires in aging, cancer and after chemotherapy. A mixed TRB-A/B primer pool amplified rearranged TRB by multiplex touch-down PCR. Via MiXCR, TCRdb re-called the multiplex PCR reads, giving one row per CDR3 protein. Of some 1,600 distinct CDR3 sequences detected, roughly 40% appear once; the ten largest clones hold approximately 50%. TCR beta rearrangements were amplified from peripheral blood genomic DNA. The sample consisted of blood. All receptors derive from a human donor with a solid tumor.

The genes are TRBV6-5 and TRBJ2-1, with TRBD2 as a possible D gene (6 bases). The CDR3 consists of 14 residues. V was trimmed by 6 bases and J by 5 bases, leaving 14 bases between them. Germline CDR1 MNHEY, CDR2 SVGAGI. CDR3 nucleotide sequence: TGTGCCAGCAGCCCGAGCGGGTTGCACAATGAGCAGTTCTTC. Its translation: CASSPSGLHNEQFF.

The rearrangement joins TRBV7-6 to TRBJ1-2; D call uncertain. The CDR3 is made up of 13 amino acids. Germline values: CDR1 SGHVS, CDR2 FNYEAQ. Between the trimmed V and J ends, which lost 5 bases and 7 bases, there was a span of 14 bases. The CDR3 region is CASSSVGGSGYTF. CDR3 sequence (DNA): TGTGCCAGCAGCAGCGTGGGAGGGAGTGGCTACACCTTC.

The chain is built from TRBV12-3 or TRBV12-4 and TRBJ2-6; a possible D gene is TRBD1 (5 bases). The CDR3 is made up of 17 amino acids. Trimming pared 1 base from V and 2 bases from J, leaving 12 bases between. The CDR3 nucleotides read TGTGCCAGCAGTTTAGGCCAGGGCTCACCTGGGGCCAACGTCCTGACTTTC. Protein: CASSLGQGSPGANVLTF.

This clonotype was recorded a few times. V is TRBV12-3 or TRBV12-4 and J is TRBJ2-6; D is perhaps TRBD2 (6 bases). Trimming stripped 5 bases from V and 2 bases from J, with 10 bases between. The CDR3 sequence is 15 residues long. The DNA of the CDR3 is TGTGCCAGCAGTCCGACGGGAGCTGGGGCCAACGTCCTGACTTTC. Its protein product is CASSPTGAGANVLTF.

This clonotype ranks as large. The chain combines TRBV6-1 with TRBJ2-1, with D perhaps assigned TRBD1 or TRBD2 (6 bases each). The CDR3 extends over 17 amino acids. Trimming removed 11 bases at V and 0 bases at J, with 23 bases between. The germline V gene has CDR1 MNHNS and CDR2 SASEGT. This CDR3 reads CAGEGGGWPSSYNEQFF. The CDR3 DNA reads as TGTGCCGGCGAGGGGGGAGGATGGCCGAGCTCCTACAATGAGCAGTTCTTC.

The chain combines TRBV15 with TRBJ2-7; D gene uncertain. The CDR3 loop spans 13 amino acids. Germline V gene lookup returns CDR1 LNHNV and CDR2 YYDKDF (reference sequence). The V and J ends lost 5 bases and 2 bases respectively, with 10 bases between them. The CDR3 coding sequence is TGTGCCACCAGCCTAGGAATCGCCTACGAGCAGTACTTC. Translating it yields CATSLGIAYEQYF. The full variable domain, in which reference TRBV15 and TRBJ2-7 provide the parts outside the CDR3, is DAMVIQNPRYQVTQFGKPVTLSCSQTLNHNVMYWYQQKSSQAPKLLFHYYDKDFNNEADTPDNFQSRRPNTSFCFLDIRSPGLGDTAMYLCATSLGIAYEQYFGPGTRLTVT.

This clonotype is large within its sample. The rearrangement uses TRBV29-1 and TRBJ2-4; D perhaps matches TRBD1 (6 bases). The V end was cut by 8 bases, the J end by 2 bases, with 13 bases between. The V gene's germline CDR1 is SQVTM and CDR2 ANQGSEA. This CDR3 comprises 13 residues. In DNA, the CDR3 is TGCAGCTACCTGCAGGGGTCCAAAAACATTCAGTACTTC. It encodes CSYLQGSKNIQYF.

Within the sample, this clonotype is large (0.1 to 1%). This chain connects TRBV29-1 to TRBJ1-1; no clear D. Trimming shortened V by 1 base and J by 1 base, and 1 base separated the two germline ends. Germline V CDR1 and CDR2: SQVTM, ANQGSEA. CDR3 length: 11 amino acids. The CDR3 here is CSVEANTEAFF. In DNA form, the CDR3 reads TGCAGCGTTGAAGCGAACACTGAAGCTTTCTTT. The whole variable domain, filled in from reference TRBV29-1 and TRBJ1-1, reads SAVISQKPSRDICQRGTSLTIQCQVDSQVTMMFWYRQQPGQSLTLIATANQGSEATYESGFVIDKFPISRPNLTFSTLTVSNMSPEDSSIYLCSVEANTEAFFGQGTRLTVV.

The CDR3 sequence is CASSRTSVSYEQYF. The CDR3 DNA reads TGTGCCAGCAGCCGGACTAGCGTCTCCTACGAGCAGTACTTC. The chain combines TRBV7-2 with TRBJ2-7, with 9 bases aligning to TRBD2. CDR3 length: 14 amino acids. V gave up 5 bases and J gave up 0 bases; unmatched junction bases: 2. Germline lookup yields CDR1 SGHTA and CDR2 FQGNSA.

The J gene is TRBJ1-4, the V gene TRBV11-2; the D is unclear. The CDR3 contains 14 residues. The germline V gene has CDR1 SGHAT and CDR2 FQNNGV. Trimming stripped 5 bases from V and 5 bases from J, with 12 bases between. The CDR3 nucleotides read TGTGCCAGCAGCCGCGGAGGACCGAATGAAAAACTGTTTTTT. Translation: CASSRGGPNEKLFF.

V gene TRBV13 combines with J gene TRBJ2-2; D is possibly TRBD1 or TRBD2 (5 bases each). The CDR3 has 16 amino acids. Germline V gene lookup returns CDR1 PRHDT and CDR2 FYEKMQ (reference sequence). V was cut by 0 bases and J by 1 base, with 9 bases left in between. The chain's CDR3 is CASSLGSGGNTGELFF. As DNA, the CDR3 is TGTGCCAGCAGCTTAGGGTCTGGGGGGAACACCGGGGAGCTGTTTTTT. Combining the CDR3 with reference TRBV13 and TRBJ2-2 gives the whole variable domain AAGVIQSPRHLIKEKRETATLKCYPIPRHDTVYWYQQGPGQDPQFLISFYEKMQSDKGSIPDRFSAQQFSDYHSELNMSSLELGDSALYFCASSLGSGGNTGELFFGEGSRLTVL.

The genes are TRBV20-1 and TRBJ1-5; weak D call: TRBD1 (5 bases). The length of the CDR3 is 15 residues. V dropped 0 bases and J dropped 8 bases, with 17 bases sitting between them. The germline V gene encodes CDR1 DFQATT and CDR2 SNEGSKA (reference sequence). CDR3 residues: CSARDPGAETEPQHF. The CDR3 bases are TGCAGTGCTAGAGATCCCGGGGCAGAAACGGAGCCCCAGCATTTT.

This chain links TRBV19 with TRBJ1-1; D remains unclear. CDR3 length equals 12 residues. Germline loops: CDR1 LNHDA, CDR2 SQIVND (reference sequence). CDR3 bases: TGTGGGGTAGGGCGGCTCGGCACTGAAGCTTTCTTT. As protein: CGVGRLGTEAFF.

The rearrangement links TRBV20-1 to TRBJ2-1; 7 positions agree with TRBD2. Losses at the gene ends were 0 bases for V and 6 bases for J; bases not matched to a gene: 11. The CDR3 runs to 16 residues. CDR1 DFQATT and CDR2 SNEGSKA come from the germline V gene (reference sequence). The CDR3 region has the DNA TGCAGTGCTAGAGATGATGCACGGACTAGGGGCAATGAGCAGTTCTTC. Its translation is CSARDDARTRGNEQFF.

The gene calls are TRBV5-4 and TRBJ2-4, with TRBD1 as a possible D gene (6 bases). Germline values: CDR1 SGHNT, CDR2 YYREEE (reference sequence). Trimming removed 0 bases at V and 0 bases at J, with 10 bases between. The CDR3 runs to 16 residues. CDR3 sequence reads: CASSLADRLAKNIQYF. For the CDR3, the DNA is TGTGCCAGCAGCTTGGCGGACAGATTAGCCAAAAACATTCAGTACTTC.